The 7 T cell receptor beta chains given below trace back to one sample, sequenced in a study of blood T cell repertoires in COVID-19. Clones were sequenced by immunoSEQ multiplex PCR, and TCRdb holds only the in-frame ones, with some missing. Counted here are 240,000 or so clones, 70% to 90% occurring once; the ten biggest clones make up approximately 6.2%. The sequenced material came from peripheral blood. Every receptor here comes from a man in his 60s with acute or convalescent COVID-19.

The V call is TRBV3-1 (or the pseudogene TRBV3-2), the J call TRBJ2-7; D is undetermined. V shed 1 base and J shed 7 bases, with 11 bases lying between them. Germline CDR1 reads LGHDT; CDR2 reads YNNKEL (reference sequence). The CDR3 runs 13 residues. The CDR3 protein is CASSQVRRGEQYF. As DNA, the CDR3 is TGTGCCAGCAGCCAAGTGCGGCGCGGAGAGCAGTACTTC.

V usage is TRBV5-1 and J usage is TRBJ2-5, with no clear D. Germline loops: CDR1 SGHRS, CDR2 YFSETQ. There are 14 residues in the CDR3. V gave up 3 bases and J gave up 4 bases, with 13 bases separating them. In nucleotides, the CDR3 is TGCGCCAGCAGCTCGGAACGACTGACAGAGACCCAGTACTTC. Its protein product is CASSSERLTETQYF.

The rearrangement joins TRBV10-2 to TRBJ2-2; 7 positions agree with TRBD1. J gave up 4 bases and V 4 bases, and 3 bases lay outside the gene matches. This CDR3 has 14 residues. The germline CDR1 and CDR2 sequences are WSHSY and SAAADI. The CDR3 loop is CASSAQGSTGELFF. For the CDR3, the DNA is TGCGCCAGCAGTGCACAGGGGAGCACCGGGGAGCTGTTTTTT.

The chain joins TRBV28 to TRBJ1-2; D remains unclear. This CDR3 has 13 amino acids. The germline V gene encodes CDR1 MDHEN and CDR2 SYDVKM. Trimming left V 2 bases short and J 7 bases short, with 11 bases between. In DNA form, the CDR3 reads TGTGCCAGCAGTTTAAGCTTTCGTGTTGGCTACACCTTC. Translated: CASSLSFRVGYTF.

The V gene is TRBV19, the J gene TRBJ2-1, with 10 bases that match TRBD2. Germline V gene sequence: CDR1 LNHDA, CDR2 SQIVND (reference sequence). CDR3 length: 16 amino acids. The V and J ends lost 5 bases and 8 bases, in that order; junction bases with no gene match: 12. The CDR3 reads CASSPRLAGPRDEQFF. For the CDR3, the DNA is TGTGCCAGTAGTCCCCGACTAGCGGGCCCTAGGGATGAGCAGTTCTTC. The full variable domain, rest sourced from reference TRBV19 and TRBJ2-1, is DGGITQSPKYLFRKEGQNVTLSCEQNLNHDAMYWYRQDPGQGLRLIYYSQIVNDFQKGDIAEGYSVSREKKESFPLTVTSAQKNPTAFYLCASSPRLAGPRDEQFFGPGTRLTVL.

The chain combines TRBV4-2 with TRBJ2-1; 10 bases match TRBD2. Germline values: CDR1 LGHNA, CDR2 YNFKEQ. The V gene end was trimmed by 4 bases and the J gene end by 5 bases; junction bases not matched to a gene: 11. CDR3 length: 17 residues. DNA of the CDR3: TGTGCCAGCAGCCTAGAACCCCGCCTAGCGGGAGACAATGAGCAGTTCTTC. Protein sequence: CASSLEPRLAGDNEQFF.

The chain links TRBV6-2 or TRBV6-3 to TRBJ2-2, with D possibly being TRBD1 (5 bases). This CDR3 contains 14 residues. Germline CDR1 and CDR2: MNHEY and SVGEGT. Deletions cut 2 bases from V and 5 bases from J, with 9 bases between. The CDR3 coding sequence is TGTGCCAGCAGTTACACGCCAGGGACCGGGGAGCTGTTTTTT. Protein product: CASSYTPGTGELFF.